This T cell receptor (beta chain) was found in a study of blood T cell repertoires in COVID-19. The CDR3 consists of 16 residues. Trimming at V came to 2 bases and at J to 10 bases, leaving 17 bases not matched to a gene. CDR1 SGHRS and CDR2 YFSETQ come from the germline V gene. Generated by immunoSEQ multiplex PCR, the TCRdb table keeps only in-frame clones and is missing some. The sample has approximately 220,000 clones; 65% to 85% are singletons. This clonotype was obtained from a man between 35 and 55 years old with acute or convalescent COVID-19. Sequenced input: peripheral blood. The chain recombines TRBV5-1 with TRBJ1-1; 7 bases map to TRBD1. The DNA of the CDR3 is TGCGCCAGCAGCTTAAACAGGGGAACTGGGACGGAAGGAGCTTTCTTT. Amino acids: CASSLNRGTGTEGAFF. The full variable domain, in which reference TRBV5-1 and TRBJ1-1 provide the parts outside the CDR3, is KAGVTQTPRYLIKTRGQQVTLSCSPISGHRSVSWYQQTPGQGLQFLFEYFSETQRNKGNFPGRFSGRQFSNSRSEMNVSTLELGDSALYLCASSLNRGTGTEGAFFGQGTRLTVV.